One sample yielded the 18 T cell receptor beta chains listed below, sequenced in a study of monozygotic twins with inflammatory bowel disease. TCRdb reprocessed the 5' RACE reads and keeps a single row for each CDR3 protein, giving no DNA. The sample has approximately 300,000 distinct CDR3 sequences. Sequencing was done on a sample of blood. These receptors all stem from a human donor with ulcerative colitis or Crohn's disease, or a healthy co-twin of an affected twin (not recorded which).

The chain recombines TRBV14 with TRBJ2-6. The germline CDR1 and CDR2 sequences are SGHDN and FVKESK. The CDR3 extends over 15 amino acids. Here the CDR3 reads CASSQWMAGANVLTF.

The chain is built from TRBV12-3 or TRBV12-4 and TRBJ2-3; TCRdb lists TRBD1, though no DNA is available to test this call. The CDR3 is 16 residues long. This CDR3 is CASSLAWTGKTDTQYF.

The V and J genes are TRBV2 and TRBJ1-3. The CDR3 has 16 amino acids. Germline V gene data show CDR1 as SNHLY and CDR2 as FYNNEI. The CDR3 here is CASSDPYRLSGNTIYF.

This chain joins TRBV27 and TRBJ2-7; TCRdb's D gene call, TRBD1, goes unchecked for lack of DNA. The germline gives CDR1 MNHEY, CDR2 SMNVEV (reference sequence). This CDR3 has 15 residues. The CDR3 sequence: CASSQTGTHPYEQYF.

The chain is built from TRBV14 and TRBJ2-2. Looked up from germline, CDR1 is SGHDN and CDR2 is FVKESK. This CDR3 spans 14 amino acids. This CDR3 reads CASSFQAVTGELFF.

The chain joins TRBV7-2 to TRBJ2-2; TCRdb indicates TRBD1, and absent DNA this call remains unverified. This CDR3 spans 14 amino acids. Germline-derived CDR1 and CDR2 are SGHTA and FQGNSA. This chain's CDR3 is CASSKTGNIGELFF.

The rearrangement links TRBV10-2 to TRBJ2-6; TCRdb gives TRBD1 as the D gene, but with no DNA this cannot be confirmed. The CDR3 covers 16 residues. Germline CDR1 and CDR2: WSHSY and SAAADI. The CDR3 sequence: CASSEPSGAGANVLTF.

This chain connects TRBV5-1 to TRBJ2-7; the D call from TCRdb, TRBD2, cannot be confirmed without DNA. The germline V gene has CDR1 SGHRS and CDR2 YFSETQ. The CDR3 totals 15 residues. CDR3 in amino acids: CASSIQLAGFAEQYF.

The chain carries TRBV10-1 and TRBJ2-3; the D gene TCRdb calls, TRBD1, cannot be checked with no DNA. This CDR3 contains 14 residues. CDR1 is WNHNN, CDR2 SYGVQD, per germline (reference sequence). Here the CDR3 reads CASSEQQVPDTQYF.

The V and J genes are TRBV28 and TRBJ2-7; TCRdb picks TRBD1, but there is no DNA to check that call. CDR1 and CDR2 (germline): MDHEN, SYDVKM. There are 13 residues in the CDR3. The CDR3 loop reads CASRQGAEYEQYF.

The chain couples TRBV7-2 to TRBJ2-7; TCRdb outputs TRBD2, but without DNA this stays unchecked. This CDR3 is built from 14 residues. From germline, CDR1 is SGHTA and CDR2 FQGNSA. CDR3 amino acids: CASSLVEGGYEQYF.

V and J are TRBV3-1 and TRBJ2-4; TCRdb returns TRBD2, unconfirmable since there is no DNA. Germline CDR1 LGHDT, CDR2 YNNKEL (reference sequence). This CDR3 has 15 residues. CDR3 sequence reads: CASSQGAGGPFIQYF. Full variable domain (missing parts from reference TRBV3-1 and TRBJ2-4): DTAVSQTPKYLVTQMGNDKSIKCEQNLGHDTMYWYKQDSKKFLKIMFSYNNKELIINETVPNRFSPKSPDKAHLNLHINSLELGDSAVYFCASSQGAGGPFIQYFGAGTRLSVL.

The chain is built from TRBV20-1 and TRBJ2-5; TCRdb lists TRBD2, though no DNA is available to test this call. The CDR3 totals 16 residues. Per the germline V gene, CDR1 is DFQATT and CDR2 is SNEGSKA (reference sequence). Here the CDR3 reads CSARDRLAGVRETQYF.

The V and J genes are TRBV20-1 and TRBJ2-7; the TCRdb D gene call, TRBD1, has no DNA to confirm it. The CDR3 loop spans 13 amino acids. Per the germline V gene, CDR1 is DFQATT and CDR2 is SNEGSKA (reference sequence). The CDR3 spells CSAMDRMDYEQYF.

This chain connects TRBV30 to TRBJ2-6; TCRdb picks TRBD1, but there is no DNA to check that call. The CDR3 runs 17 residues. Germline CDR1 GTSNPN, CDR2 SVGIG (reference sequence). The CDR3 loop is CAWSVRGVGTGANVLTF.

The CDR3: CASRPWDRDTDTQYF. The rearrangement uses TRBV12-3 or TRBV12-4 and TRBJ2-3; TCRdb indicates TRBD1, and absent DNA this call remains unverified. This CDR3 region has 15 residues.

This rearrangement joins TRBV3-1 to TRBJ1-2; TCRdb's assignment of TRBD1 cannot be checked, as there is no DNA. CDR3 length equals 14 residues. The germline V gene encodes CDR1 LGHDT and CDR2 YNNKEL (reference sequence). This CDR3 reads CASSPEYRASGYTF.

The CDR3 sequence is CASSLSPTIGTEAFF. V and J are TRBV12-3 or TRBV12-4 and TRBJ1-1. The CDR3 has 15 residues.